These 16 T cell receptor beta chains came from one sample sequenced in a study of T cells in tumors after PD-1 blockade. Repertoires were generated with immunoSEQ multiplex PCR, while TCRdb's copy carries only in-frame clones and drops some. This table has 20,000 to 25,000 clones, 78% appearing once. The material sequenced was PBMCs, taken before anti-PD-1 treatment. The receptors were gathered from a human donor with basal cell carcinoma.

The V call is TRBV24-1, the J call TRBJ2-6; D is uncertain. This CDR3 has 17 residues. Germline V CDR1 and CDR2: KGHDR, SFDVKD. Trimming shortened V by 4 bases and J by 0 bases, and 12 bases separated the two germline ends. The CDR3 nucleotides read TGTGCCACCAGTGACCCCCCCGGGCCCTCTGGGGCCAACGTCCTGACTTTC. As protein: CATSDPPGPSGANVLTF.

The chain has TRBV7-2 and TRBJ1-5, with D tentatively TRBD1 (5 bases). Germline V gene lookup returns CDR1 SGHTA and CDR2 FQGNSA. Trimming stripped 3 bases from V and 6 bases from J, with 12 bases between. This CDR3 contains 14 residues. In DNA form, the CDR3 reads TGTGCCAGCAGCTTCGGGGGGGGGTCTCAGCCCCAGCATTTT. Translation: CASSFGGGSQPQHF.

The rearrangement uses TRBV7-2 and TRBJ1-3, with no clear D. CDR1 is SGHTA and CDR2 is FQGNSA in the germline V gene. V lost 4 bases and J 4 bases, leaving 8 bases between the germline ends. The CDR3 is 13 amino acids. The CDR3 sequence is CASSSIPGNTIYF. The CDR3 DNA reads as TGTGCCAGCAGCTCTATCCCGGGAAACACCATATATTTT.

Only a few counts were recorded for this clone. The chain carries TRBV10-2 and TRBJ2-7, with D perhaps matching TRBD2 (5 bases). The germline V gene encodes CDR1 WSHSY and CDR2 SAAADI. The CDR3 loop spans 12 amino acids. Deletions cut 4 bases from V and 6 bases from J, with 10 bases between. In nucleotides, the CDR3 is TGCGCCAGCAGTGTGTCCGGAGGCGAGCAGTACTTC. It encodes CASSVSGGEQYF.

As for this clone: The junction does not match germline at one end; this may be a read error. Distinct nucleotide sequences in the sample also encode this CDR3. V gene TRBV2 combines with J gene TRBJ2-1; TRBD2 agrees at 7 bases. Germline CDR1 and CDR2: SNHLY and FYNNEI. CDR3 length: 19 amino acids. The CDR3 sequence: CPSCDGWAGVGSSYNEQFF. CDR3 sequence (DNA): TGTCCCAGCTGTGATGGGTGGGCGGGGGTGGGGAGCTCCTACAATGAGCAGTTCTTC.

The rearrangement uses TRBV18 and TRBJ2-5; D unresolved. The V gene's germline CDR1 is KGHSH and CDR2 LQKENI. The CDR3 has 12 amino acids. V shed 3 bases and J shed 4 bases, with 6 bases lying between them. The CDR3 loop is CASSPGGETQYF. The DNA of the CDR3 is TGTGCCAGCTCACCCGGCGGAGAGACCCAGTACTTC.

The rearrangement joins TRBV4-1 to TRBJ2-7; possible D gene TRBD1, 6 bases. The CDR3 totals 14 residues. The germline V and J ends were trimmed by 0 bases and 3 bases, with 9 bases remaining between them. Germline V gene lookup returns CDR1 MGHRA and CDR2 YSYEKL. CDR3 nucleotide sequence: TGCGCCAGCAGCCAAGACAGGGGCTACTACGAGCAGTACTTC. Translated, it gives CASSQDRGYYEQYF.

The chain's CDR3 is CATSHRHRALSTDTQYF. The CDR3 DNA sequence: TGTGCCACCAGCCATCGACACAGGGCCCTTAGCACAGATACGCAGTATTTT. The chain is built from TRBV15 and TRBJ2-3, with D possibly being TRBD1 (6 bases). Trimming pared 5 bases from V and 0 bases from J, leaving 18 bases between. This CDR3 contains 17 residues. The germline V gene encodes CDR1 LNHNV and CDR2 YYDKDF (reference sequence).

The genes are TRBV7-2 and TRBJ2-1; 8 bases agree with TRBD2. The CDR3 runs to 15 residues. The V gene end was trimmed by 2 bases and the J gene end by 4 bases; junction bases not matched to a gene: 4. The germline V gene encodes CDR1 SGHTA and CDR2 FQGNSA. For the CDR3, the DNA is TGTGCCAGCAGCTTATCGCGGGGGGAGTACAATGAGCAGTTCTTC. Amino acids: CASSLSRGEYNEQFF.

The chain couples TRBV10-3 to TRBJ1-2, with D unclear. Trimming stripped 6 bases from V and 5 bases from J, with 10 bases between. CDR1 is ENHRY and CDR2 is SYGVKD in the germline V gene. CDR3 size: 12 residues. The CDR3 region is CAISGRHYGYTF. The DNA of the CDR3 is TGTGCCATCAGCGGGCGGCATTATGGCTACACCTTC.

The V call is TRBV4-2, the J call TRBJ2-1, with TRBD2 matching over 9 bases. Germline V lookup: CDR1 LGHNA, CDR2 YNFKEQ. This CDR3 is built from 17 residues. V shed 3 bases and J 4 bases; nucleotides not matched to a gene: 10. This CDR3 reads CASSQALLAGNYNEQFF. CDR3 coding DNA: TGTGCCAGCAGCCAGGCCCTACTAGCGGGTAATTACAATGAGCAGTTCTTC.

A few counts support this clone. This rearrangement joins TRBV28 to TRBJ2-7; D remains ambiguous. Germline V lookup: CDR1 MDHEN, CDR2 SYDVKM. Trimming took 4 bases from V and 5 from J, leaving 9 bases between them. The CDR3 runs 12 residues. CDR3 nucleotides: TGTGCCAGCAGTTACACCATTCACGAGCAGTACTTC. As protein: CASSYTIHEQYF. Together with reference TRBV28 and TRBJ2-7, the CDR3 gives the full variable domain: DVKVTQSSRYLVKRTGEKVFLECVQDMDHENMFWYRQDPGLGLRLIYFSYDVKMKEKGDIPEGYSVSREKKERFSLILESASTNQTSMYLCASSYTIHEQYFGPGTRLTVT.

A single count supports this clone. The rearrangement links TRBV5-4 to TRBJ2-3; 9 positions agree with TRBD2. V shed 4 bases and J 5 bases; nucleotides not matched to a gene: 5. CDR3 length: 14 amino acids. Germline-derived CDR1 and CDR2 are SGHNT and YYREEE (reference sequence). The CDR3 loop is CASSPGTSRDTQYF. The CDR3 DNA is TGTGCCAGCAGCCCAGGGACTAGCCGAGATACGCAGTATTTT. Based on the CDR3 plus reference TRBV5-4 and TRBJ2-3, the full variable domain is ETGVTQSPTHLIKTRGQQVTLRCSSQSGHNTVSWYQQALGQGPQFIFQYYREEENGRGNFPPRFSGLQFPNYSSELNVNALELDDSALYLCASSPGTSRDTQYFGPGTRLTVL.

The chain is built from TRBV28 and TRBJ1-2, with D possibly being TRBD1 (6 bases). CDR1 and CDR2 from the germline V gene are MDHEN and SYDVKM. This CDR3 region has 15 residues. Trimming shortened V by 6 bases and J by 0 bases, and 14 bases separated the two germline ends. CDR3 loop: CASRWAGQANYGYTF. The CDR3 coding sequence is TGTGCCAGCAGATGGGCGGGACAAGCTAACTATGGCTACACCTTC.

The gene calls are TRBV5-1 and TRBJ2-2; TRBD2 matches 9 bases. The V and J ends lost 4 bases and 5 bases, in that order; junction bases with no gene match: 9. The length of the CDR3 is 16 residues. CDR1 SGHRS and CDR2 YFSETQ come from the germline V gene. Here the CDR3 reads CASSPDLAGLTGELFF. The CDR3 nucleotides are TGCGCCAGCAGCCCGGACCTAGCGGGGCTAACCGGGGAGCTGTTTTTT.

This rearrangement joins TRBV6-5 to TRBJ1-1; possibly TRBD1 for D (5 bases). V lost 2 bases and J lost 5, with 15 bases in between. The germline gives CDR1 MNHEY, CDR2 SVGAGI. This CDR3 is 15 amino acids long. CDR3 sequence reads: CASSYRSGAGTEAFF. CDR3 sequence (DNA): TGTGCCAGCAGTTACCGGTCTGGGGCGGGGACTGAAGCTTTCTTT.